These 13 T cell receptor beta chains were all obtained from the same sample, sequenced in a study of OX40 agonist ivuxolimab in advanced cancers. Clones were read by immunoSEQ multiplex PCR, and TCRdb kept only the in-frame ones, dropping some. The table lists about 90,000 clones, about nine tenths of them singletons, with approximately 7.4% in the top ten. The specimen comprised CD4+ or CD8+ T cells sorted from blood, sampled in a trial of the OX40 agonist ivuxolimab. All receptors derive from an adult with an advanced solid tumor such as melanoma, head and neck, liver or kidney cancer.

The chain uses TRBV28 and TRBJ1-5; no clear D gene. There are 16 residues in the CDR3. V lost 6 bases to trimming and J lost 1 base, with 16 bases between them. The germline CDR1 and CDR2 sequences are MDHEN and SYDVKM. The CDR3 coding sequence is TGTGCCAGCAGCCGCGGACCCCAGTTGAGCAATCAGCCCCAGCATTTT. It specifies CASSRGPQLSNQPQHF. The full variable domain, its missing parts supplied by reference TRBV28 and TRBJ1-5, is DVKVTQSSRYLVKRTGEKVFLECVQDMDHENMFWYRQDPGLGLRLIYFSYDVKMKEKGDIPEGYSVSREKKERFSLILESASTNQTSMYLCASSRGPQLSNQPQHFGDGTRLSIL.

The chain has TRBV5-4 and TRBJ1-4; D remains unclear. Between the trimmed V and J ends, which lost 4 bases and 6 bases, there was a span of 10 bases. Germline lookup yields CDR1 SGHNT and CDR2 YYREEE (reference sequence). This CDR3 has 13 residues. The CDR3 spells CASSRPADEKLFF. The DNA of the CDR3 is TGTGCCAGCAGCCGGCCGGCGGATGAAAAACTGTTTTTT.

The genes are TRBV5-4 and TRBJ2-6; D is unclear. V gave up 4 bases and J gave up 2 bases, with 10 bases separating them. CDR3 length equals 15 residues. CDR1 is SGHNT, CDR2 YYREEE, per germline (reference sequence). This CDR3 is CASSHFPAGANVLTF. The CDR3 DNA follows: TGTGCCAGCAGCCATTTCCCGGCTGGGGCCAACGTCCTGACTTTC.

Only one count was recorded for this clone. The CDR3 bases are TGTGCCAGTAGTATAGCTGAGGGGGCAGGAAACATTCAGTACTTC. Translation: CASSIAEGAGNIQYF. This chain uses TRBV19 with TRBJ2-4; 7 bases map to TRBD1. In germline, CDR1 is LNHDA, CDR2 SQIVND (reference sequence). This CDR3 spans 15 amino acids. The V and J ends lost 1 base and 6 bases, in that order; junction bases with no gene match: 6.

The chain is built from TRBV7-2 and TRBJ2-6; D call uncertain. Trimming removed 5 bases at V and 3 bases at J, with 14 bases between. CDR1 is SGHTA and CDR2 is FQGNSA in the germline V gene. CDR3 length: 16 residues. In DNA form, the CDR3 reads TGTGCCAGCAGCCATATGGAGAGCTTTGGGGCCAACGTCCTGACTTTC. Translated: CASSHMESFGANVLTF.

The CDR3 DNA reads as TGTGCCAGCAGCCCAATAGGACAGGGGTTCACAGATACGCAGTATTTT. It specifies CASSPIGQGFTDTQYF. This sequence joins TRBV27 and TRBJ2-3; 9 bases agree with TRBD1. CDR3 size: 16 residues. Germline CDR1 reads MNHEY; CDR2 reads SMNVEV (reference sequence). The V gene end was trimmed by 6 bases and the J gene end by 2 bases; junction bases not matched to a gene: 9.

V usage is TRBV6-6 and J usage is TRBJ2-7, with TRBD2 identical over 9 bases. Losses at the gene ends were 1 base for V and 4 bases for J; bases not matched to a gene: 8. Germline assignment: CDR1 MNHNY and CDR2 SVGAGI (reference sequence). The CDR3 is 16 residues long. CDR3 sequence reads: CASSYLTSGSDYEQYF. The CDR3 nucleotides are TGTGCCAGCAGTTACTTGACTAGCGGAAGTGATTACGAGCAGTACTTC.

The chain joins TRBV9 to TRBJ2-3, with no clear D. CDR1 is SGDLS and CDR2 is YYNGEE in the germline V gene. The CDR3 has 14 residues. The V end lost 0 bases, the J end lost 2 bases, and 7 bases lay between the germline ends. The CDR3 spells CASSVAGNTDTQYF. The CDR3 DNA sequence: TGTGCCAGCAGCGTAGCTGGAAACACAGATACGCAGTATTTT.

The CDR3 region is CAWTPGSFSTDTQYF. The CDR3 bases are TGTGCCTGGACTCCTGGCAGCTTCTCCACAGATACGCAGTATTTT. V and J are TRBV30 and TRBJ2-3; D unresolved. Germline loops: CDR1 GTSNPN, CDR2 SVGIG (reference sequence). Deletions cut 4 bases from V and 2 bases from J, with 16 bases between. The length of the CDR3 is 15 residues.

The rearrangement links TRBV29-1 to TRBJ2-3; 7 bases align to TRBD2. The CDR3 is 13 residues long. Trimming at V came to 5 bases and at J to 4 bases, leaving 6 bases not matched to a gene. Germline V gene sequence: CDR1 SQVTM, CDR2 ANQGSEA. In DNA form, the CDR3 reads TGCAGCGTTACGCTAGCGGAACCAGATACGCAGTATTTT. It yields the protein CSVTLAEPDTQYF.

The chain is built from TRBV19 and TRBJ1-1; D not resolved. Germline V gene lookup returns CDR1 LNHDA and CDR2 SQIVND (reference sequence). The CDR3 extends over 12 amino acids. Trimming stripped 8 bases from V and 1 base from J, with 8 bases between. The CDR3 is CASRDRNTEAFF. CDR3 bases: TGTGCCAGTCGAGACCGGAACACTGAAGCTTTCTTT. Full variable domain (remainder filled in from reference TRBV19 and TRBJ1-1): DGGITQSPKYLFRKEGQNVTLSCEQNLNHDAMYWYRQDPGQGLRLIYYSQIVNDFQKGDIAEGYSVSREKKESFPLTVTSAQKNPTAFYLCASRDRNTEAFFGQGTRLTVV.

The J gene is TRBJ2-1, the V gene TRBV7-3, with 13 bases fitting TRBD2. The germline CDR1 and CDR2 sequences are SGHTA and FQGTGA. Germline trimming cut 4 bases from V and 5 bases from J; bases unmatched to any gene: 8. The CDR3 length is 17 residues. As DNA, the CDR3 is TGTGCCAGCAGCTCCCGGGGACTAGCGGGGACTAACAATGAGCAGTTCTTC. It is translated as CASSSRGLAGTNNEQFF. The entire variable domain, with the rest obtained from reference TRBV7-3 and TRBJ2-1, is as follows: GAGVSQTPSNKVTEKGKYVELRCDPISGHTALYWYRQSLGQGPEFLIYFQGTGAADDSGLPNDRFFAVRPEGSVSTLKIQRTERGDSAVYLCASSSRGLAGTNNEQFFGPGTRLTVL.

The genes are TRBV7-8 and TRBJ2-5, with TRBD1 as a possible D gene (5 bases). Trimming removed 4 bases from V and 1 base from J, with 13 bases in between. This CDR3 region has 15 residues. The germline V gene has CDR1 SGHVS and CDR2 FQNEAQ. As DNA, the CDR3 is TGTGCCAGCAGCTCCTTGACAGCAATCCAAGAGACCCAGTACTTC. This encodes CASSSLTAIQETQYF.